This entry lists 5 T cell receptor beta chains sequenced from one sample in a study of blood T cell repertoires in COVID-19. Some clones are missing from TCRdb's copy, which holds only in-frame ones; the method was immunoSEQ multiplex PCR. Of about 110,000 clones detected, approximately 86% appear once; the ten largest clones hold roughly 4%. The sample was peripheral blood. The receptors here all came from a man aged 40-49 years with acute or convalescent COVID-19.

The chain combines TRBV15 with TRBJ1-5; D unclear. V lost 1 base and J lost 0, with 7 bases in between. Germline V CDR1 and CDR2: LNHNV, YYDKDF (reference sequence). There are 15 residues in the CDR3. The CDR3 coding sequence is TGTGCCACCAGCAGAGCCCCTAGTAGCAATCAGCCCCAGCATTTT. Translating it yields CATSRAPSSNQPQHF.

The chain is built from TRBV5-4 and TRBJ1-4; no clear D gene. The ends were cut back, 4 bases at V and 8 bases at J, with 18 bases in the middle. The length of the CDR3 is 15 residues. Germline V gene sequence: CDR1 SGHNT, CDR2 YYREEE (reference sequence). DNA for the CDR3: TGTGCCAGCAGCACCAGGACCCTCGGGGAGGAAAAACTGTTTTTT. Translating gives CASSTRTLGEEKLFF.

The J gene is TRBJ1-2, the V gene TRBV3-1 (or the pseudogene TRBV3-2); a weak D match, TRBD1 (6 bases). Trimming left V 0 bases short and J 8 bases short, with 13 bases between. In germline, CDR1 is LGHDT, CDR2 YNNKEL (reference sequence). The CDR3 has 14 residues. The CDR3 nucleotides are TGTGCCAGCAGCCAAGATATGGGGGCTAGGGGCTACACCTTC. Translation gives CASSQDMGARGYTF.

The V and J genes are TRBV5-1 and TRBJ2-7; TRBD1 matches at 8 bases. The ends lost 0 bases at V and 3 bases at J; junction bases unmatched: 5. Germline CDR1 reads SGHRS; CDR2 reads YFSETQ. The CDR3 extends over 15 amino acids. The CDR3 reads CASSLAWTGSYEQYF. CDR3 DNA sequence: TGCGCCAGCAGCTTGGCATGGACAGGGAGCTACGAGCAGTACTTC. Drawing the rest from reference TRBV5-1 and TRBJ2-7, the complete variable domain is KAGVTQTPRYLIKTRGQQVTLSCSPISGHRSVSWYQQTPGQGLQFLFEYFSETQRNKGNFPGRFSGRQFSNSRSEMNVSTLELGDSALYLCASSLAWTGSYEQYFGPGTRLTVT.

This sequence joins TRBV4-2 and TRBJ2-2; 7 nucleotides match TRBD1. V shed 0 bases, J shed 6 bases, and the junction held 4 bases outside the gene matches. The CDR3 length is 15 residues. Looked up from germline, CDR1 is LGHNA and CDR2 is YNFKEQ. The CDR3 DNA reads TGTGCCAGCAGCCAAGATGTAGGGGGCCCCGGGGAGCTGTTTTTT. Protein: CASSQDVGGPGELFF.